Following are 6 T cell receptor beta chains from one sample sequenced in a study of response to subunit inactivated influenza vaccine. One entry per CDR3 protein results from TCRdb running MiXCR on the RT-PCR reads. This table holds hundreds of thousands of distinct CDR3 sequences, 12% to 15% found once. Sample: PBMCs from blood, taken 14 days before vaccination. The receptors here all came from a man between 50 and 59 years old who received an inactivated influenza vaccine.

This clonotype was seen repeatedly, ten times or more. The rearrangement links TRBV7-2 to TRBJ1-5; 8 bases map to TRBD1. Germline assignment: CDR1 SGHTA and CDR2 FQGNSA. The CDR3 length is 16 residues. The V segment lost 4 bases and the J segment 0 bases; nucleotides outside the gene matches: 5. CDR3 amino acids: CASSSGQGFSNQPQHF. Here the CDR3 DNA reads TGTGCCAGCAGCTCCGGACAGGGTTTTAGCAATCAGCCCCAGCATTTT.

This chain connects TRBV4-2 to TRBJ2-7; D call uncertain. Germline V gene data show CDR1 as LGHNA and CDR2 as YNFKEQ. V was clipped by 0 bases and J by 0 bases, with 9 bases between them. CDR3 length: 15 amino acids. The CDR3 DNA reads as TGTGCCAGCAGCCAAGACCGGGTCAGCTCCTACGAGCAGTACTTC. Protein sequence: CASSQDRVSSYEQYF.

This clonotype occurred a few times. This sequence joins TRBV9 and TRBJ2-7; D not resolved. Between the trimmed V and J ends, which lost 0 bases and 5 bases, there was a span of 15 bases. Germline-derived CDR1 and CDR2 are SGDLS and YYNGEE. The CDR3 length is 15 residues. DNA of the CDR3: TGTGCCAGCAGCGTAGCTGACTCCCCCTTCCACGAGCAGTACTTC. It encodes CASSVADSPFHEQYF.

The chain has TRBV9 and TRBJ2-2; the match to TRBD1 covers 8 bases. Germline CDR1 and CDR2: SGDLS and YYNGEE. This CDR3 region has 15 residues. Trimming took 4 bases from V and 4 from J; bases not matched to a gene: 6. CDR3 bases: TGTGCCAGCAGCTCAGGGGGCAGGGGCACCGGGGAGCTGTTTTTT. It encodes CASSSGGRGTGELFF.

This clonotype has just a few counts. V usage is TRBV7-9 and J usage is TRBJ2-1; 9 bases are shared with TRBD1. Germline CDR1 is SEHNR and CDR2 is FQNEAQ (reference sequence). The CDR3 has 15 amino acids. Trimming took 4 bases from V and 5 from J; bases not matched to a gene: 6. CDR3 residues: CASSYGQGPNNEQFF. In nucleotides, the CDR3 is TGTGCCAGCAGCTACGGACAGGGGCCAAACAATGAGCAGTTCTTC.

J is TRBJ1-5 and V is TRBV7-8, with D unresolved. The V gene's germline CDR1 is SGHVS and CDR2 FQNEAQ. Trimming took off 1 base at V and 9 bases at J, with 7 bases between the two ends. The CDR3 spans 12 residues. The CDR3 reads CASSLGPSPQHF. CDR3 nucleotide sequence: TGTGCCAGCAGCTTAGGCCCTTCGCCCCAGCATTTT.